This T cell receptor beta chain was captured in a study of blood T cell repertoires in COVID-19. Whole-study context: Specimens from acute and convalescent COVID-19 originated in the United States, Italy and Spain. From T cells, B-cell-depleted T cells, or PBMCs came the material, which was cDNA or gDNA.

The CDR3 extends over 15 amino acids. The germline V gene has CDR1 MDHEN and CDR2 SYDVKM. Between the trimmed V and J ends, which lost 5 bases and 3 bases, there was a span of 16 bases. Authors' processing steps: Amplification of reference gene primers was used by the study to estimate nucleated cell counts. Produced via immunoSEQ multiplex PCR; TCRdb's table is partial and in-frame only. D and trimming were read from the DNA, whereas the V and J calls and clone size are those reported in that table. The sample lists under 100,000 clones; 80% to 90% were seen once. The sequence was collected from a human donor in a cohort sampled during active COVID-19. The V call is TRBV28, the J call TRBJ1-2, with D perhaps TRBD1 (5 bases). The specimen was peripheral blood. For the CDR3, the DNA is TGTGCCAGCAGTCCCGAAGGGGCAGGTTACTATGGCTACACCTTC. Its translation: CASSPEGAGYYGYTF.